The rows below give T cell receptor beta chains drawn from one sample of a study of blood T cell repertoires in COVID-19. Assay used: immunoSEQ multiplex PCR; TCRdb lists only in-frame clones, some missing. This sample carries 250,000 or so clones, 90% of them seen once, and the ten largest clones take approximately 2.5%. Specimen: peripheral blood. The receptors were gathered from a man in his thirties or forties with COVID-19, enrolled during active disease. Both conserved end residues are part of each CDR3. Not every row has a clone size; where given, it reads once, few, many or a size class.

V: TRBV27
size: -
J: TRBJ2-1
CDR3: CASSGTGTSGYPSSYNEQFF

V: TRBV3-1/TRBV3-2
size: -
J: TRBJ1-1
CDR3: CASSQGRGQVTEAFF

V: TRBV9
size: -
J: TRBJ2-1
CDR3: CASSVGTGLGEQFF

V: TRBV27
size: once
J: TRBJ2-7
CDR3: CASSSILWGQGNYEQYF

V: TRBV28
size: -
J: TRBJ1-2
CDR3: CASSSPAGPFYGYTF

V: TRBV5-6
size: -
J: TRBJ2-7
CDR3: CASSLQVYEQYF

V: TRBV4-3
size: -
J: TRBJ2-3
CDR3: CASSQRTGTDTQYF

V: TRBV2
size: few
J: TRBJ2-5
CDR3: CASSERDGGTQYF

V: TRBV19
size: once
J: TRBJ1-4
CDR3: CASSTQRGEKLFF

V: TRBV18
size: -
J: TRBJ1-2
CDR3: CASSPAAGTEYGYTF

V: TRBV18
size: -
J: TRBJ1-5
CDR3: CASSLQENQPQHF

V: TRBV7-9
size: once
J: TRBJ2-3
CDR3: CASSPAADTQYF

V: TRBV10-3
size: -
J: TRBJ2-5
CDR3: CAIRPGIQETQYF

V: TRBV28
size: -
J: TRBJ1-2
CDR3: CASSLNRGDGTF

V: TRBV7-2
size: -
J: TRBJ1-1
CDR3: CASSLGQLNTEAFF

V: TRBV7-8
size: -
J: TRBJ2-7
CDR3: CASSLAWPPPYEQYF

V: TRBV30
size: -
J: TRBJ2-3
CDR3: CAWSVSPGGQRDTQYF

V: TRBV7-9
size: -
J: TRBJ2-7
CDR3: CASRASGGFYEQYF

V: TRBV7-2
size: -
J: TRBJ1-1
CDR3: CASSVSPGSGTEAFF

V: TRBV19
size: -
J: TRBJ2-7
CDR3: CASSINIPGSYEQYF

V: TRBV5-1
size: -
J: TRBJ2-5
CDR3: CASSLGGLVGNQETQYF

V: TRBV5-5
size: -
J: TRBJ1-1
CDR3: CASSLTSSAYTEAFF

V: TRBV19
size: -
J: TRBJ1-5
CDR3: CASTGVGNQPQHF

V: TRBV6-2/TRBV6-3
size: -
J: TRBJ1-1
CDR3: CASSYGGYTEAFF

V: TRBV5-8
size: once
J: TRBJ2-1
CDR3: CASSWGQGPNEQFF

V: TRBV6-5
size: -
J: TRBJ2-4
CDR3: CASSWGGASKNIQYF

V: TRBV19
size: -
J: TRBJ2-7
CDR3: CASSIRTGDEQYF

V: TRBV24-1
size: -
J: TRBJ2-1
CDR3: CATSDFDRHNEQFF

V: TRBV20-1
size: once
J: TRBJ2-5
CDR3: CSASLSLWAGKPRETQYF

V: TRBV7-9
size: few
J: TRBJ2-7
CDR3: CASTPRASPNYEQYF

V: TRBV19
size: -
J: TRBJ2-2
CDR3: CASSVGLVGDTGELFF

V: TRBV30
size: -
J: TRBJ2-1
CDR3: CAWKRTGVGEQFF

V: TRBV2
size: -
J: TRBJ1-2
CDR3: CASPGQLLYGYTF

V: TRBV21-1
size: -
J: TRBJ2-2
CDR3: CASSKGAPAGELFF

V: TRBV6-1
size: -
J: TRBJ2-1
CDR3: CASSEDGSSYNEQFF

V: TRBV4-2
size: -
J: TRBJ1-1
CDR3: CASSQDNLLAYTEAFF

V: TRBV27
size: -
J: TRBJ1-5
CDR3: CASSLYIPSGQGGNQPQHF

V: TRBV5-1
size: -
J: TRBJ1-1
CDR3: CASSLFNRGLNTEAFF

V: TRBV30
size: -
J: TRBJ1-1
CDR3: CAWTPTLTEAFF

V: TRBV7-2
size: -
J: TRBJ2-1
CDR3: CASSLQGRDEQFF

V: TRBV7-2
size: -
J: TRBJ2-3
CDR3: CASSFYGTGTDTQYF

V: TRBV5-1
size: -
J: TRBJ1-3
CDR3: CASSLDATGAGNTIYF

V: TRBV2
size: once
J: TRBJ1-4
CDR3: CASSEAEQGNNEKLFF

V: TRBV4-2
size: -
J: TRBJ1-1
CDR3: CASSLETEDTEAFF

V: TRBV27
size: -
J: TRBJ1-1
CDR3: CASSLTGRTEAFF

V: TRBV6-1
size: -
J: TRBJ2-1
CDR3: CASSETGLAEYSYNEQFF

V: TRBV9
size: -
J: TRBJ1-2
CDR3: CASSRDRFYGYTF

V: TRBV28
size: once
J: TRBJ1-1
CDR3: CASSLSPMNTEAFF

V: TRBV7-9
size: -
J: TRBJ2-7
CDR3: CASSSPGQGAEQYF

V: TRBV11-1
size: -
J: TRBJ1-3
CDR3: CASSFYTGFRGNTIYF

V: TRBV7-8
size: -
J: TRBJ2-1
CDR3: CASKALAGGDNEQFF

V: TRBV12-3/TRBV12-4
size: -
J: TRBJ1-1
CDR3: CASSLMGGTEAFF